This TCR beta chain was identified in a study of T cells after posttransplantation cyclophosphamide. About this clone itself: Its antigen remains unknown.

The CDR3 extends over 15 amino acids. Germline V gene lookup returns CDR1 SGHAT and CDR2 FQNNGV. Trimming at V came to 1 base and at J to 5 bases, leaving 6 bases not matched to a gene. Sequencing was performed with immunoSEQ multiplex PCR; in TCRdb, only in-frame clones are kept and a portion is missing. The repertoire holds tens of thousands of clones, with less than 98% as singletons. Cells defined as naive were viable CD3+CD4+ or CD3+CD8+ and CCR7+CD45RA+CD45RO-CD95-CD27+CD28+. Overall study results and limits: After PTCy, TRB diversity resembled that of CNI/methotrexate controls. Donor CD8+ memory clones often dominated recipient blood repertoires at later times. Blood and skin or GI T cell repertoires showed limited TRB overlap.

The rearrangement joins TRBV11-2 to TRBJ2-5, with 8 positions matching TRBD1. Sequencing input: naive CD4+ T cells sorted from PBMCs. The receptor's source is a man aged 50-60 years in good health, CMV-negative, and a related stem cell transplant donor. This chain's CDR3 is CASSLGAGGVETQYF. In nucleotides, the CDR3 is TGTGCCAGCAGCTTAGGGGCAGGGGGCGTGGAGACCCAGTACTTC. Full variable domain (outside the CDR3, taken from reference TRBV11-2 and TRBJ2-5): EAGVAQSPRYKIIEKRQSVAFWCNPISGHATLYWYQQILGQGPKLLIQFQNNGVVDDSQLPKDRFSAERLKGVDSTLKIQPAKLEDSAVYLCASSLGAGGVETQYFGPGTRLLVL.